This T cell receptor (beta chain) comes out of a study of human T cells and chemical hapten exposure. Time point specified: healthy volunteer bleed at 2 weeks. The study extracted total RNA from unfractionated whole blood. TCRdb ran MiXCR on the RACE reads and lists one entry per CDR3 protein. The sample contains some 120,000 distinct CDR3 sequences, more than 7.5% of which appear only once. The V and J ends lost 6 bases and 4 bases respectively, with 12 bases between them. This CDR3 spans 14 amino acids. The germline V gene has CDR1 SNHLY and CDR2 FYNNEI. The sequencing input was whole blood. The clonotype comes from a male donor in good health. Some clones in this sample may be carry-over from other donors' samples. V gene TRBV2 combines with J gene TRBJ2-2; possibly TRBD1 for D (6 bases). CDR3 in DNA: TGTGCCAGCAGCCTCACAGGGTCCACCGGGGAGCTGTTTTTT. Translated, it gives CASSLTGSTGELFF.